The next 12 T cell receptor beta chains were all read from a single sample in a study of CD8 T cells in Susac syndrome. It was with random hexamers that about 0.45 to 1 ug RNA was reverse transcribed. One entry per CDR3 protein results from TCRdb running MiXCR on the immunoSEQ multiplex PCR reads. This sample yields more than 150,000 distinct CDR3 sequences, of which approximately 95% are seen a single time; around 0.12% belongs to the top ten. Sequencing was performed on CD4+ T cells from PBMCs. These receptor sequences come from a human donor with Susac syndrome.

This rearrangement joins TRBV18 to TRBJ1-1; no definite D call. CDR1 and CDR2 (germline): KGHSH, LQKENI. The V gene lost 3 bases and the J gene lost 6 bases, with 11 bases spanning the gap. This CDR3 region has 13 residues. The CDR3 protein is CASSPNTVAEAFF. CDR3 bases: TGTGCCAGCTCACCGAACACCGTCGCTGAAGCTTTCTTT.

This clonotype has a single count. The CDR3 DNA sequence: TGTGCCATCAGTGAGGCGCAACAGACCCAGTACTTC. Amino acids: CAISEAQQTQYF. This chain connects TRBV10-3 to TRBJ2-5; no firm D call. CDR1 ENHRY and CDR2 SYGVKD come from the germline V gene. V was clipped by 2 bases and J by 6 bases, with 7 bases between them. The CDR3 is 12 residues long.

This sequence joins TRBV5-6 and TRBJ2-3; tentatively, D is TRBD2 (6 bases). This CDR3 has 14 amino acids. The ends were cut back, 4 bases at V and 2 bases at J, with 11 bases in the middle. CDR1 is SGHDT and CDR2 is YYEEEE in the germline V gene. In DNA, the CDR3 is TGTGCCAGCAGCACCTGGGACTCCACAGATACGCAGTATTTT. It codes for CASSTWDSTDTQYF. The full variable domain, in which reference TRBV5-6 and TRBJ2-3 provide the parts outside the CDR3, is DAGVTQSPTHLIKTRGQQVTLRCSPKSGHDTVSWYQQALGQGPQFIFQYYEEEERQRGNFPDRFSGHQFPNYSSELNVNALLLGDSALYLCASSTWDSTDTQYFGPGTRLTVL.

The gene calls are TRBV7-6 and TRBJ2-3; D is tentatively TRBD1 or TRBD2 (6 bases each). CDR1 SGHVS and CDR2 FNYEAQ come from the germline V gene. V was pared by 5 bases and J by 2 bases, with 17 bases between. The CDR3 has 16 amino acids. The CDR3 DNA reads as TGTGCCAGCAGCCCCCTGAGGGGGGAGGCCACAGATACGCAGTATTTT. It specifies CASSPLRGEATDTQYF. Filled out from reference TRBV7-6 and TRBJ2-3, the complete variable domain reads GAGVSQSPRYKVTKRGQDVALRCDPISGHVSLYWYRQALGQGPEFLTYFNYEAQQDKSGLPNDRFSAERPEGSISTLTIQRTEQRDSAMYRCASSPLRGEATDTQYFGPGTRLTVL.

V and J are TRBV29-1 and TRBJ2-7; 8 nucleotides align to TRBD1. CDR1 SQVTM and CDR2 ANQGSEA come from the germline V gene. V lost 6 bases to trimming and J lost 0 bases; unmatched junction nucleotides: 4. This CDR3 is built from 13 residues. The CDR3: CSVRDRNSYEQYF. The CDR3 nucleotides are TGCAGCGTCCGGGACAGGAACTCCTACGAGCAGTACTTC.

This chain's CDR3 is CASTPTGRGQNYGYTF. In nucleotides, the CDR3 is TGTGCCAGCACCCCTACGGGGAGGGGGCAGAACTATGGCTACACCTTC. The rearrangement links TRBV6-1 to TRBJ1-2; 7 bases are a match to TRBD1. The CDR3 runs to 16 residues. Germline CDR1 reads MNHNS; CDR2 reads SASEGT. The junction had 13 bases not matched to a gene; V was cut back by 7 bases and J by 2 bases.

CDR3 in amino acids: CASSPLTLGRNEQFF. DNA of the CDR3: TGTGCCAGCTCACCATTAACCCTAGGTCGCAATGAGCAGTTCTTC. V is TRBV18 and J is TRBJ2-1; no reliable D call. Deletions cut 2 bases from V and 6 bases from J, with 14 bases between. CDR3 length: 15 residues. CDR1 is KGHSH, CDR2 LQKENI, per germline.

The gene calls are TRBV6-1 and TRBJ2-1; no firm D call. The CDR3 runs to 13 residues. Germline loops: CDR1 MNHNS, CDR2 SASEGT. Trimming left V 7 bases short and J 0 bases short, with 7 bases between. Here the CDR3 reads CASTLSSYNEQFF. The CDR3 DNA is TGTGCCAGCACCTTGAGCTCCTACAATGAGCAGTTCTTC.

The CDR3 here is CASTITPQRTQYF. The CDR3 region has the DNA TGTGCCAGCACCATTACCCCCCAAAGGACGCAGTACTTC. This chain joins TRBV6-2 or TRBV6-3 and TRBJ2-5; D is unresolved. Per the germline V gene, CDR1 is MNHEY and CDR2 is SVGEGT. V lost 7 bases to trimming and J lost 11 bases, with 20 bases between them. The CDR3 has 13 amino acids.

The CDR3 reads CASSLRPVVHHEQFF. CDR3 DNA: TGTGCCAGCAGCTTGAGGCCAGTAGTACACCATGAGCAGTTCTTC. This chain uses TRBV5-4 with TRBJ2-1; no reliable D call. Germline V gene sequence: CDR1 SGHNT, CDR2 YYREEE (reference sequence). This CDR3 comprises 15 residues. The V end was cut by 1 base, the J end by 8 bases, with 16 bases between.

This sequence joins TRBV5-1 and TRBJ1-3, with D possibly TRBD1 on 6 matching bases. The CDR3 covers 16 residues. The V and J ends lost 4 bases and 1 base respectively, with 15 bases between them. Germline CDR1 and CDR2: SGHRS and YFSETQ. The CDR3 region is CASSPLLQGSGNTIYF. The CDR3 DNA is TGCGCCAGCAGCCCTTTGTTACAGGGATCTGGAAACACCATATATTTT. Drawing the rest from reference TRBV5-1 and TRBJ1-3, the complete variable domain is KAGVTQTPRYLIKTRGQQVTLSCSPISGHRSVSWYQQTPGQGLQFLFEYFSETQRNKGNFPGRFSGRQFSNSRSEMNVSTLELGDSALYLCASSPLLQGSGNTIYFGEGSWLTVV.

This clonotype was seen only once. The chain combines TRBV3-1 with TRBJ1-2; 7 bases are a match to TRBD1. With 3 bases clipped from V and 0 bases from J, the junction kept 4 bases outside the gene matches. The germline CDR1 and CDR2 sequences are LGHDT and YNNKEL (reference sequence). CDR3 length: 15 residues. Written as DNA, the CDR3 is TGTGCCAGCAGCCACGCGGGGACAGCTAACTATGGCTACACCTTC. Residues: CASSHAGTANYGYTF.